This entry describes one T cell receptor beta chain. As yet, its antigen is unknown. Generated by immunoSEQ multiplex PCR, the TCRdb table keeps only in-frame clones and is missing some. This table holds about 40,000 clones, 80% to 90% found once. The data originate from a study of OX40 agonist ivuxolimab in advanced cancers. Study findings and constraints: Clonal expansion by week 6 occurred in CD4+ and CD8+ blood T cells (at 0.1 to 3.0 mg/kg). Specificity for antigen went undetermined in the expanded peripheral T cells.

The CDR3 covers 15 residues. Germline V gives CDR1 MDHEN, CDR2 SYDVKM. Trimming at V came to 5 bases and at J to 5 bases, leaving 4 bases not matched to a gene. Source: CD4+ or CD8+ T cells sorted from blood, taken in a trial of the OX40 agonist ivuxolimab. The receptor comes from an adult with an advanced solid tumor such as melanoma, head and neck, liver or kidney cancer. The V call is TRBV28, the J call TRBJ2-1, with 12 bases aligning to TRBD2. The CDR3 sequence: CASSPSGRADNEQFF. For the CDR3, the DNA is TGTGCCAGCAGTCCTAGCGGGAGGGCCGACAATGAGCAGTTCTTC.